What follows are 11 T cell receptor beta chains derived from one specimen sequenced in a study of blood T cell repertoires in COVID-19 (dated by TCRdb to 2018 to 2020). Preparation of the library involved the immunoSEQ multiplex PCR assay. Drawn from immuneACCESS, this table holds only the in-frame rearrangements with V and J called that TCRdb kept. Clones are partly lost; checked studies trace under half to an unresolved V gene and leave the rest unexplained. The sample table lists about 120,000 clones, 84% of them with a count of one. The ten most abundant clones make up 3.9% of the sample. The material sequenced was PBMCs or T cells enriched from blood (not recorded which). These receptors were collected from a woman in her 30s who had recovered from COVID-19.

The CDR3 is CSVEDRLAGLYNEQFF. As DNA, the CDR3 is TGCAGCGTTGAAGACCGTCTAGCGGGCTTATACAATGAGCAGTTCTTC. The chain couples TRBV29-1 to TRBJ2-1; 8 bases are a match to TRBD2. Looked up from germline, CDR1 is SQVTM and CDR2 is ANQGSEA. The V and J ends lost 0 bases and 4 bases, in that order; junction bases with no gene match: 8. The CDR3 is made up of 16 amino acids.

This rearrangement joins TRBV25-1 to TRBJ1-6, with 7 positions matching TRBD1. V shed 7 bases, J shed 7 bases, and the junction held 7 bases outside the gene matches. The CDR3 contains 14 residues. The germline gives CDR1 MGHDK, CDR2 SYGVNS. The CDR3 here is CASTTGQSNSPLHF. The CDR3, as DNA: TGTGCCAGCACCACGGGACAGTCCAATTCACCCCTCCACTTT.

Here the CDR3 reads CASSYFANYEQYF. The CDR3 DNA is TGTGCCAGCAGTTATTTTGCGAACTACGAGCAGTACTTC. The rearrangement uses TRBV6-5 and TRBJ2-7, with unresolved D. This CDR3 is 13 amino acids long. Germline CDR1 MNHEY, CDR2 SVGAGI. Trimming removed 3 bases at V and 3 bases at J, with 9 bases between.

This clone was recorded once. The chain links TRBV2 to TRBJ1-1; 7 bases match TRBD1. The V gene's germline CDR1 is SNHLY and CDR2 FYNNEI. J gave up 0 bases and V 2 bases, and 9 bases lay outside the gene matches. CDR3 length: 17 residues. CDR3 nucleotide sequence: TGTGCCAGCAGTGAATATATTACAGGGGTCTTGAACACTGAAGCTTTCTTT. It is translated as CASSEYITGVLNTEAFF.

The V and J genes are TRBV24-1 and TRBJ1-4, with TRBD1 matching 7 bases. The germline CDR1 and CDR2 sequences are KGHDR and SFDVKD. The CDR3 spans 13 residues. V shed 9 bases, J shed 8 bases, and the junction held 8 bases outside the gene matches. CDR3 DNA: TGTGCCACCGAAAGGGGGCCCGGAGAAAAACTGTTTTTT. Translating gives CATERGPGEKLFF.

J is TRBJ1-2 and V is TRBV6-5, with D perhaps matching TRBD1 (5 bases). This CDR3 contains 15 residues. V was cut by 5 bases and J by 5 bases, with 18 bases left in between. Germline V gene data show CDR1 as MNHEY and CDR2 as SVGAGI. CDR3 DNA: TGTGCCAGCAGTCCTATGGTCGATGGGGGGTATGGCTACACCTTC. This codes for CASSPMVDGGYGYTF.

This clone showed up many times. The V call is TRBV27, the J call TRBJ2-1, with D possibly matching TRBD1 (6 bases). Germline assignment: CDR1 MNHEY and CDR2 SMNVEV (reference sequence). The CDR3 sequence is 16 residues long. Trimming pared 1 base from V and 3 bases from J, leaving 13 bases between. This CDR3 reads CASSLFGAGVYNEQFF. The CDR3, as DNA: TGTGCCAGCAGTTTATTTGGGGCAGGGGTCTACAATGAGCAGTTCTTC.

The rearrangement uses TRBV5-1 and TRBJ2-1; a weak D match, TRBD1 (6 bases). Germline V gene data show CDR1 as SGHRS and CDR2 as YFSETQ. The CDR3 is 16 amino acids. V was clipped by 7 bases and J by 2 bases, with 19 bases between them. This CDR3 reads CASGILGTHPYNEQFF. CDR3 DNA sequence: TGCGCCAGCGGGATCCTCGGGACACACCCCTACAATGAGCAGTTCTTC.

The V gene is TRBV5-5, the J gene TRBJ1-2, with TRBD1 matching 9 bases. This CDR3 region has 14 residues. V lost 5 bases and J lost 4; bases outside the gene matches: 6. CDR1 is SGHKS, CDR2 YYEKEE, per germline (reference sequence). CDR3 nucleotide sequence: TGTGCCAGCAGGCCGGGACAGGGATTCTATGGCTACACCTTC. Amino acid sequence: CASRPGQGFYGYTF.

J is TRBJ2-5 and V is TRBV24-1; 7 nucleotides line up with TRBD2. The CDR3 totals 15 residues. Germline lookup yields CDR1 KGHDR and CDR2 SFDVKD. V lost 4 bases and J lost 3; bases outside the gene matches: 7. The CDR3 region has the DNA TGTGCCACCAGTGAACCTACAGCGGGGAAAGAGACCCAGTACTTC. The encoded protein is CATSEPTAGKETQYF.

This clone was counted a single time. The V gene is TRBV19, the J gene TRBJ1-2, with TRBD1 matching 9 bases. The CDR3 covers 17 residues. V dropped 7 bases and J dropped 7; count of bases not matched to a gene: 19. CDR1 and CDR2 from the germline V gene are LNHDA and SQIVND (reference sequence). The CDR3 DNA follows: TGTGCCAGTAAAACCACCCCCACCGGGACAGGGATTATTGGCTACACCTTC. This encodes CASKTTPTGTGIIGYTF.